The source of this T cell receptor beta chain is a study of radiotherapy plus CTLA-4 blockade in lung cancer. Study overall: Disease control reached roughly 33%, with objective responses in under 20%. Study results and caveats: Researchers report tumor-derived TCR clones expanding in blood after radiotherapy plus ipilimumab.

The protocol was immunoSEQ multiplex PCR, while the TCRdb copy is restricted to in-frame clones and leaves out a portion. There are 50,000 to 65,000 clones in the sample; about three quarters occur only once, and around 2.4% lies in the top ten. CDR1 and CDR2 from the germline V gene are WSHSY and SAAADI. The CDR3 runs to 14 residues. V shed 4 bases and J 7 bases; nucleotides not matched to a gene: 5. On this clone: The antigen is not known.

The sequences come from peripheral blood, collected from a patient treated with radiotherapy plus ipilimumab. The receptor was derived from a human donor with non-small cell lung cancer whose response to radiotherapy plus ipilimumab could not be evaluated. J is TRBJ2-1 and V is TRBV10-2; 9 bases line up with TRBD1. The CDR3 loop reads CASSASTGGNEQFF. CDR3 coding DNA: TGCGCCAGCAGTGCCTCGACAGGGGGAAATGAGCAGTTCTTC.